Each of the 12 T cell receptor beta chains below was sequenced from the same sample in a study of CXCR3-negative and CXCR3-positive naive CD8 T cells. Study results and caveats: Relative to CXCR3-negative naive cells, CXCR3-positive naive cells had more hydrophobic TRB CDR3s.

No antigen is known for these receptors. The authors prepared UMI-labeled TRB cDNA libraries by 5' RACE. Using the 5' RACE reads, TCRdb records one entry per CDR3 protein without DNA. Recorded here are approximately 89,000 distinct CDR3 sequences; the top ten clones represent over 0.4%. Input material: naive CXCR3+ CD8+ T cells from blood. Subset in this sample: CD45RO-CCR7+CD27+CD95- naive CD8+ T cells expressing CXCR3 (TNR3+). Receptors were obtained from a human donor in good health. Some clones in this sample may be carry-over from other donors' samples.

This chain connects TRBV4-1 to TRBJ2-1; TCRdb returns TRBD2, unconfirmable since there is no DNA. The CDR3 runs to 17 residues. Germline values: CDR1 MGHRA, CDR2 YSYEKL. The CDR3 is CASSQEEVAGGSDEQFF.

The CDR3 region is CASSFSGVTGELFF. The J gene is TRBJ2-2, the V gene TRBV12-3 or TRBV12-4. The CDR3 is 14 residues long.

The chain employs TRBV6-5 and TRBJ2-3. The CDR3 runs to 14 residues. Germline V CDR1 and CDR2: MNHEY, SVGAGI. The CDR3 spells CASKEAPSTDTQYF.

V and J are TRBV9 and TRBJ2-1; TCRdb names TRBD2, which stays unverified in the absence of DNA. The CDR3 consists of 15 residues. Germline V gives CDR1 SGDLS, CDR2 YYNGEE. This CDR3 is CASSVVSSGYNEQFF.

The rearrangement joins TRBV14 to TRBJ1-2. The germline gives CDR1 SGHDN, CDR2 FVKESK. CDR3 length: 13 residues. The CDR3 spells CASSFYTAFGYTF. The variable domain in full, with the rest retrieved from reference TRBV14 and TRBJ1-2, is EAGVTQFPSHSVIEKGQTVTLRCDPISGHDNLYWYRRVMGKEIKFLLHFVKESKQDESGMPNNRFLAERTGGTYSTLKVQPAELEDSGVYFCASSFYTAFGYTFGSGTRLTVV.

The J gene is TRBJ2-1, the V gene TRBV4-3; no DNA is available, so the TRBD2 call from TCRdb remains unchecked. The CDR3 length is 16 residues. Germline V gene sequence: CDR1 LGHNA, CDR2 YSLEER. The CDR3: CASSQDGNSVYNEQFF.

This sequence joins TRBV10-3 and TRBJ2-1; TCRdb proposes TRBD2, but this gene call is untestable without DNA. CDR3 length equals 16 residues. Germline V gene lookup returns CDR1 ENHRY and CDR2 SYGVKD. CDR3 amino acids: CAISELRLAGDFEQFF.

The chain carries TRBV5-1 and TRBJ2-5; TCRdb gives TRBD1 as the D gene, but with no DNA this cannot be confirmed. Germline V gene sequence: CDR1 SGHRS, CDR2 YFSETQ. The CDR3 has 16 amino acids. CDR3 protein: CASSLIGGRLQETQYF.

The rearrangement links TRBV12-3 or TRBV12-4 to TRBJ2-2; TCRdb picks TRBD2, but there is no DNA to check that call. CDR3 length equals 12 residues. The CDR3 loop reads CASSFPRGELFF.

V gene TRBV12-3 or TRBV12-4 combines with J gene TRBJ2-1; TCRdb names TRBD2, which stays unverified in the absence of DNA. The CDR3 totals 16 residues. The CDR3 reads CASSPTRSGAGGVKFF.

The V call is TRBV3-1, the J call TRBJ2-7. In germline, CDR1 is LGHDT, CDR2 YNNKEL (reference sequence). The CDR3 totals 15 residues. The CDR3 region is CASSQDMAPAYEQYF.

This CDR3 is CASSLGQEAGELFF. The chain uses TRBV5-6 and TRBJ2-2. Germline V gives CDR1 SGHDT, CDR2 YYEEEE. The CDR3 length is 14 residues.